This TCR beta chain was found in a study of blood T cell repertoires in COVID-19. Looking at the study overall: Both acute and convalescent COVID-19 samples were obtained from the United States, Italy and Spain. PBMCs, B-cell-depleted T cells, or T cells were the source of the cDNA or gDNA that made up the material.

The germline V gene has CDR1 KGHSH and CDR2 LQKENI. Trimming took off 8 bases at V and 6 bases at J, with 11 bases between the two ends. The length of the CDR3 is 12 residues. Authors' analysis steps: Cell counts per sample came from amplifying reference gene primers. Only in-frame clones appear in the TCRdb table, and some are missing; sequencing was by immunoSEQ multiplex PCR. The DNA was the basis for D and trimming; V, J and clone size are from that table. The sample yields around 200,000 clones, around four fifths seen once. The sequencing sample was made of peripheral blood. The source is a man aged 45 to 65 with active or convalescent COVID-19. The chain is built from TRBV18 and TRBJ1-5; D perhaps matches TRBD1 (5 bases). The CDR3 here is CASQTGGQPQHF. As DNA, the CDR3 is TGTGCCAGCCAAACCGGGGGTCAGCCCCAGCATTTT.